The T cell receptor (beta chain) described here comes from a study of CD8 T cells in Susac syndrome. Deletions cut 3 bases from V and 4 bases from J, with 12 bases between. Germline CDR1 and CDR2: SQVTM and ANQGSEA. This CDR3 has 13 amino acids. TEMRA cells were enriched by FACS, while CD8+ and CD4+ T cells were obtained through a negative isolation that was performed magnetically. Reverse transcription of roughly 0.5 to 1 ug RNA used random hexamers. Amplification of TCR beta CDR3 used immunoSEQ multiplex PCR across 54 Vbeta and 13 Jbeta. TCRdb re-called the immunoSEQ multiplex PCR reads through MiXCR, storing one row per CDR3 protein. Among around 80,000 distinct CDR3 sequences listed, under 95% were seen once.

The chain recombines TRBV29-1 with TRBJ1-1; D not certain. The material sequenced was CD8+ T cells from PBMCs. This receptor was taken from a human donor with Susac syndrome. The CDR3 region is CSVEGLVVTEAFF. The CDR3 DNA reads TGCAGCGTTGAGGGTCTCGTAGTCACTGAAGCTTTCTTT.